The rows below give T cell receptor beta chains drawn from one sample of a study of blood T cell repertoires in COVID-19. Measured with immunoSEQ multiplex PCR; TCRdb has only the in-frame clones, and not every one. This sample yields roughly 46,000 clones, of which approximately 87% are seen a single time; 15% belongs to the top ten. The source material was peripheral blood. The receptors here all came from a human donor in a cohort sampled during active COVID-19. Each CDR3 is given with its conserved first and last residue. D genes are given only for firm matches. The listing skips clone size in some rows; elsewhere it reads once, few, many or a size class.

D gene	clone size	J gene	V gene	CDR3 protein	CDR3 DNA
NA	NA	TRBJ1-4	TRBV9	CASSVYNEKLFF	TGTGCCAGCAGCGTATATAATGAAAAACTGTTTTTT
TRBD2	NA	TRBJ2-5	TRBV4-1	CASSREPGLAFSDF	TGCGCCAGCAGCCGAGAGCCAGGACTAGCATTTTCTGACTTC
NA	NA	TRBJ1-1	TRBV6-6	CASSYSTEEAFF	TGTGCCAGCAGTTACTCGACAGAGGAAGCTTTCTTT
TRBD2	NA	TRBJ2-7	TRBV7-6	CASSPTSGGASYEQYF	TGTGCCAGCAGCCCGACTAGCGGGGGGGCTTCCTACGAGCAGTACTTC
NA	NA	TRBJ2-6	TRBV4-2	CASSQAESRGANVLTF	TGTGCCAGCAGCCAAGCGGAGAGCCGTGGGGCCAACGTCCTGACTTTC
NA	NA	TRBJ1-4	TRBV6-6	CASSNPTSAGEKLFF	TGTGCCAGCAGTAACCCCACTTCGGCGGGTGAAAAACTGTTTTTT
NA	NA	TRBJ1-1	TRBV9	CASSPQTGNTEAFF	TGTGCCAGCAGCCCTCAGACAGGGAACACTGAAGCTTTCTTT
TRBD1	NA	TRBJ2-7	TRBV4-1	CASSQEGDSSYEQYF	TGCGCCAGCAGCCAAGAGGGGGACAGCTCCTACGAGCAGTACTTC
NA	NA	TRBJ2-7	TRBV20-1	CSASPRTFPGEQYF	TGCAGTGCTAGTCCTCGCACGTTCCCGGGGGAGCAGTACTTC
TRBD2	NA	TRBJ2-2	TRBV9	CASSVVSGVTGELFF	TGTGCCAGCAGCGTAGTTAGCGGGGTGACCGGGGAGCTGTTTTTT
NA	NA	TRBJ2-1	TRBV6-1	CASSDRARSYNEQFF	TGTGCCAGCAGTGACCGCGCAAGATCCTACAATGAGCAGTTCTTC
TRBD1	NA	TRBJ1-4	TRBV4-3	CASSTGTGGEKLFF	TGCGCCAGCAGTACCGGGACAGGGGGTGAAAAACTGTTTTTT
NA	NA	TRBJ2-7	TRBV24-1	CATSDHRDGLYEQYF	TGTGCCACCAGTGATCACCGGGACGGACTATACGAGCAGTACTTC
TRBD1	NA	TRBJ2-7	TRBV28	CASSPYQTGAQYF	TGTGCCAGCAGCCCATATCAGACAGGGGCGCAGTACTTC
NA	NA	TRBJ1-2	TRBV4-3	CASSPRLANYGYTF	TGCGCCAGCAGCCCGCGTTTGGCTAACTATGGCTACACCTTC
NA	once	TRBJ2-7	TRBV14	CASSQDGTGLYEQYF	TGTGCCAGCAGCCAAGATGGAACGGGTCTCTACGAGCAGTACTTC
TRBD1	NA	TRBJ1-1	TRBV6-5	CASRTGMNTEAFF	TGTGCCAGCAGGACAGGGATGAACACTGAAGCTTTCTTT
NA	NA	TRBJ2-1	TRBV9	CASSADNYNEQFF	TGTGCCAGCAGCGCAGACAACTACAATGAGCAGTTCTTC
TRBD2	NA	TRBJ2-7	TRBV27	CASSLFWRGGREQYF	TGTGCCAGCAGTTTATTCTGGCGGGGGGGTCGGGAGCAGTACTTC
TRBD1	NA	TRBJ2-5	TRBV5-6	CASSPTGGTETQYF	TGTGCCAGCAGCCCAACAGGGGGTACAGAGACCCAGTACTTC
NA	NA	TRBJ1-2	TRBV5-1	CASSLRTDGYTF	TGCGCCAGCAGCCTAAGGACAGATGGCTACACCTTC
TRBD2	NA	TRBJ2-2	TRBV5-5	CASNLAGARGELFF	TGTGCCAGCAACTTAGCGGGGGCCAGGGGGGAGCTGTTTTTT
TRBD1	NA	TRBJ1-1	TRBV18	CASSRQGSQVVNTEAFF	TGTGCCAGCTCCCGACAGGGGAGCCAGGTGGTGAACACTGAAGCTTTCTTT
NA	NA	TRBJ1-2	TRBV6-1	CASSELGAWGYTF	TGTGCCAGCAGTGAATTAGGGGCTTGGGGCTACACCTTC
NA	NA	TRBJ2-4	TRBV19	CASSSLRDGRNIQYF	TGTGCCAGTAGTTCTCTCCGGGACGGGAGAAACATTCAGTACTTC
TRBD2	NA	TRBJ2-5	TRBV6-5	CASSRLAFGTQYF	TGTGCCAGCAGCCGACTAGCGTTCGGGACCCAGTACTTC
NA	NA	TRBJ2-1	TRBV4-1	CASSQDRRDNEQFF	TGCGCCAGCAGCCAAGATCGCAGGGACAATGAGCAGTTCTTC
TRBD1	once	TRBJ1-2	TRBV12-5	CASGLGQGAPLDGYTF	TGTGCTAGTGGTCTCGGACAGGGGGCGCCCCTGGATGGCTACACCTTC
NA	NA	TRBJ1-3	TRBV5-1	CASSLGPLTSGASGNTIYF	TGCGCCAGCAGCTTGGGCCCCCTGACATCTGGGGCTTCTGGAAACACCATATATTTT
NA	NA	TRBJ1-2	TRBV12-3/TRBV12-4	CASSLLFNGYTF	TGTGCCAGCAGCCTGCTATTCAATGGCTACACCTTC
NA	NA	TRBJ1-1	TRBV18	CASSPDSVGTEAFF	TGTGCCAGCTCACCAGACAGTGTAGGGACTGAAGCTTTCTTT
NA	NA	TRBJ1-2	TRBV27	CASSRGVGYTF	TGTGCCAGCAGTCGGGGGGTTGGCTACACCTTC
TRBD1	NA	TRBJ1-1	TRBV5-4	CASSLTGASTEAFF	TGTGCCAGCAGCCTGACAGGGGCTAGCACTGAAGCTTTCTTT
TRBD1	NA	TRBJ1-2	TRBV7-9	CASSPPDREGYTF	TGTGCCAGCAGCCCTCCGGACAGGGAAGGTTACACCTTC
NA	once	TRBJ1-5	TRBV6-1	CASSEARDQPQHF	TGTGCCAGCAGTGAAGCCAGGGATCAGCCCCAGCATTTT
TRBD1	NA	TRBJ1-2	TRBV3-1/TRBV3-2	CASSQDLGQGGYGYTF	TGTGCCAGCAGCCAAGATCTCGGACAGGGTGGCTATGGCTACACCTTC
NA	NA	TRBJ1-2	TRBV6-6	CASSYGANYGYTF	TGTGCCAGCAGTTATGGGGCCAACTATGGCTACACCTTC
TRBD2	once	TRBJ2-3	TRBV7-6	CASSSLRAGELTDTQYF	TGTGCCAGCAGCTCTCTCCGAGCGGGAGAGTTGACAGATACGCAGTATTTT
TRBD2	NA	TRBJ2-7	TRBV9	CASSPGLAGHEQYF	TGTGCCAGCAGCCCCGGACTAGCGGGCCACGAGCAGTACTTC
NA	NA	TRBJ1-3	TRBV4-1	CASSQEPGILTGNTIYF	TGCGCCAGCAGCCAAGAACCAGGGATATTAACTGGAAACACCATATATTTT
NA	NA	TRBJ2-7	TRBV28	CASNLGTQSSYEQYF	TGTGCCAGCAACCTCGGGACTCAAAGCTCCTACGAACAGTACTTC
TRBD1	NA	TRBJ1-1	TRBV4-3	CASSLRTGRSYTEAFF	TGCGCCAGCAGCCTAAGGACAGGGCGTTCTTACACTGAAGCTTTCTTT
TRBD1	few	TRBJ1-1	TRBV5-1	CASSNSGTGNVEAFF	TGCGCCAGCAGCAATTCCGGGACAGGGAATGTTGAAGCTTTCTTT
TRBD1	NA	TRBJ1-1	TRBV5-4	CASSSPTGSDEAFF	TGTGCCAGCAGCTCCCCGACAGGGTCCGATGAAGCTTTCTTT
TRBD1	NA	TRBJ1-6	TRBV27	CASTVFRGANSPLHF	TGTGCCAGCACGGTCTTCAGGGGGGCTAATTCACCCCTCCACTTT
TRBD1	NA	TRBJ2-7	TRBV27	CASSWGRGLNEQYF	TGTGCCAGCAGTTGGGGCAGGGGGCTCAACGAGCAGTACTTC